The T cell receptor beta chain under discussion was sequenced for a study of human T cells and chemical hapten exposure. General study results and limits: TCRs whose frequency exceeded 1 in 1000 remained the same following DPC sensitization.

Sample time point: pre-sensitization, week 0. Specified treatment: therapeutic diphenylcyclopropenone sensitization with weekly scalp DPC. Ten or more counts support this clonotype. Its antigen is currently unknown. TCRdb ran MiXCR on the RACE reads and lists one entry per CDR3 protein. In the table there are about 68,000 distinct CDR3 sequences, approximately 11% of which are singletons. This receptor was taken from a woman aged 45-60 years with alopecia areata. Some clones in this sample may be carry-over from other donors' samples. The material was whole blood, obtained in connection with sensitization to the hapten diphenylcyclopropenone (DPC).

The CDR3 spells CASGRRGASGANVLTF. DNA for the CDR3: TGTGCCAGCGGGAGGAGAGGGGCGTCAGGGGCCAACGTCCTGACTTTC. This chain connects TRBV5-6 to TRBJ2-6, with D perhaps TRBD2 (6 bases). Germline V gene sequence: CDR1 SGHDT, CDR2 YYEEEE. Trimming left V 7 bases short and J 4 bases short, with 18 bases between. This CDR3 has 16 residues.